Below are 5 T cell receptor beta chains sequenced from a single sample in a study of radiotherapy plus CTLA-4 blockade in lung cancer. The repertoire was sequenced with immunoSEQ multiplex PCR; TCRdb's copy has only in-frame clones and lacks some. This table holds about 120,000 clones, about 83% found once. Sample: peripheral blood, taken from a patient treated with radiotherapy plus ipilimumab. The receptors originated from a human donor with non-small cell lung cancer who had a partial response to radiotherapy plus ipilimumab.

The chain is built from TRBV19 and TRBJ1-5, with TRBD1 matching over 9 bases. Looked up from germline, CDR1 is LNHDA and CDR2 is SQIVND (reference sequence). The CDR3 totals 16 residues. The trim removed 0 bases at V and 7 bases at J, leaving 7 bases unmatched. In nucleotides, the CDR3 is TGTGCCAGTAGTATAGATGTACAGGGGGCATGGCAGCCCCAGCATTTT. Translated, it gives CASSIDVQGAWQPQHF.

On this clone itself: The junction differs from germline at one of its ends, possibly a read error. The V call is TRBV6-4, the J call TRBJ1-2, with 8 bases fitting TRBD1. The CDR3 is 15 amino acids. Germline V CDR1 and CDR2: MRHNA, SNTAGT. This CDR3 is CAGSDSGQGRYGYTF. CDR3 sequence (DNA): TGTGCCGGCAGTGACTCCGGACAGGGACGTTATGGCTACACCTTC.

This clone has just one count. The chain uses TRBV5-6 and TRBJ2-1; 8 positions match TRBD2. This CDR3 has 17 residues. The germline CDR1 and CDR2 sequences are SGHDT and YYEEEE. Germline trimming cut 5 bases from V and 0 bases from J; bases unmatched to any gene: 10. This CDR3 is CASSGLAGTSSYNEQFF. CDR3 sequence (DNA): TGTGCCAGCAGTGGGCTAGCGGGCACCAGCTCCTACAATGAGCAGTTCTTC. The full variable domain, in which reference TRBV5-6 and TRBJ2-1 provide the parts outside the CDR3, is DAGVTQSPTHLIKTRGQQVTLRCSPKSGHDTVSWYQQALGQGPQFIFQYYEEEERQRGNFPDRFSGHQFPNYSSELNVNALLLGDSALYLCASSGLAGTSSYNEQFFGPGTRLTVL.

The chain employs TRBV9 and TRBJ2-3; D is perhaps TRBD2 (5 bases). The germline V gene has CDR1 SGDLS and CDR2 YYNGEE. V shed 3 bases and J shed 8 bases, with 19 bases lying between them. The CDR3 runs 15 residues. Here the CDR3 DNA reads TGTGCCAGCAGCGCGGACTTGTTTAGCACGGCTACGCAGTATTTT. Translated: CASSADLFSTATQYF.

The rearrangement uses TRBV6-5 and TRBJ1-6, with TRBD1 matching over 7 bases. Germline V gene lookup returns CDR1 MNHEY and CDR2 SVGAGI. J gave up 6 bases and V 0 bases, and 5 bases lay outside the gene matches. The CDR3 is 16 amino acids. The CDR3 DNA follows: TGTGCCAGCAGTTACTCCGAGGGGGCAGGTAATTCACCCCTCCACTTT. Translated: CASSYSEGAGNSPLHF.